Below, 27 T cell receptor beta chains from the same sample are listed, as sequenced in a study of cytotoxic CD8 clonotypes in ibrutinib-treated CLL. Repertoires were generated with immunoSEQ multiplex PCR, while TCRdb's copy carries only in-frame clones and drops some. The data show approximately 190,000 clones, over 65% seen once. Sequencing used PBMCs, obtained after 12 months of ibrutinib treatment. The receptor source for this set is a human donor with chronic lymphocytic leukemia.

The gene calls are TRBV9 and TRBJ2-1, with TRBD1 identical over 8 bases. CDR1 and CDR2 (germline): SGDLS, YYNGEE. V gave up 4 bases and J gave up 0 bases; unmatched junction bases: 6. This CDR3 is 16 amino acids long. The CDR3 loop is CASSRTTGGSYNEQFF. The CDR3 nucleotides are TGTGCCAGCAGCAGGACAACAGGGGGCTCCTACAATGAGCAGTTCTTC. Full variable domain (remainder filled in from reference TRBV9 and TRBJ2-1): DSGVTQTPKHLITATGQRVTLRCSPRSGDLSVYWYQQSLDQGLQFLIQYYNGEERAKGNILERFSAQQFPDLHSELNLSSLELGDSALYFCASSRTTGGSYNEQFFGPGTRLTVL.

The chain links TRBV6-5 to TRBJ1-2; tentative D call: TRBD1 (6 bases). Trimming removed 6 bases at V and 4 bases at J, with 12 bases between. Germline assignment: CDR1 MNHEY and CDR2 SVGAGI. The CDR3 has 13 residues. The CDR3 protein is CASRRGGFYGYTF. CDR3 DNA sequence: TGTGCCAGCAGACGGGGGGGCTTCTATGGCTACACCTTC.

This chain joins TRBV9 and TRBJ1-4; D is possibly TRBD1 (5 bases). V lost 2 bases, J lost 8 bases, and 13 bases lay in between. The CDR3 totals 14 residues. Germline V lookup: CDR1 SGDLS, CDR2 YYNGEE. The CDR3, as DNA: TGTGCCAGCAGCGTTCAGGGTATAGGCGAAAAACTGTTTTTT. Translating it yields CASSVQGIGEKLFF.

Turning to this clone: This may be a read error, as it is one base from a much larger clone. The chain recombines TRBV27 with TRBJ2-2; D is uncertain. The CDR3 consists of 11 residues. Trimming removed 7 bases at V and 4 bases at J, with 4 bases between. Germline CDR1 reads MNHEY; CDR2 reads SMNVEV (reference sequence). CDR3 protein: CASTSTGELFF. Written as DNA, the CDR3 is TGTGCCAGCACATCCACCGGGGAGCTGTTTTTT.

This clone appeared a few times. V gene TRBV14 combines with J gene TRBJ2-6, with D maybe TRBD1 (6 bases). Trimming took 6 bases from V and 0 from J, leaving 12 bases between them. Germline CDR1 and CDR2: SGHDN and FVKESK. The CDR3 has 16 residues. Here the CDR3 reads CASRQGLTSGANVLTF. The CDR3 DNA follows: TGTGCCAGCAGACAGGGCTTAACCTCTGGGGCCAACGTCCTGACTTTC.

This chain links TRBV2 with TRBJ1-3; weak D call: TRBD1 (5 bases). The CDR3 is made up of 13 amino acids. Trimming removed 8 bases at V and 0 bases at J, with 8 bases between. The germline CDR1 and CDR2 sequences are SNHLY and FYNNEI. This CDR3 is CASVRDSGNTIYF. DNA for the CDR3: TGTGCCAGCGTCAGGGACTCTGGAAACACCATATATTTT. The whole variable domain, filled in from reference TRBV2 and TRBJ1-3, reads EPEVTQTPSHQVTQMGQEVILRCVPISNHLYFYWYRQILGQKVEFLVSFYNNEISEKSEIFDDQFSVERPDGSNFTLKIRSTKLEDSAMYFCASVRDSGNTIYFGEGSWLTVV.

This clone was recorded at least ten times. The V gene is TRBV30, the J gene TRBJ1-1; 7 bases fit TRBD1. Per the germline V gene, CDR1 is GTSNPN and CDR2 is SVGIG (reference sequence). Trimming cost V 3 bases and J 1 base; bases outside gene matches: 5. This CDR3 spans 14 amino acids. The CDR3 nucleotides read TGTGCCTGGAGCAGGGGACAGTCGAACACTGAAGCTTTCTTT. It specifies CAWSRGQSNTEAFF.

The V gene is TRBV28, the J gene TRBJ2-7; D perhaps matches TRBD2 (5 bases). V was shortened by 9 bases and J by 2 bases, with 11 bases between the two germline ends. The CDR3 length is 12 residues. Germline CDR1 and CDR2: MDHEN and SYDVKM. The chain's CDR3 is CARGDGTYEQYF. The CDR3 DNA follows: TGTGCCAGGGGAGACGGAACCTACGAGCAGTACTTC.

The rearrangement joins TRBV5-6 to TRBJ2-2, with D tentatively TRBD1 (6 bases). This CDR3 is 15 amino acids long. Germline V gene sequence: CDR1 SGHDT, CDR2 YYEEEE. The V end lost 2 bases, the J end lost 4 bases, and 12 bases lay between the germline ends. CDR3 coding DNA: TGTGCCAGCAGCTTAGGGGGATCGCGCACCGGGGAGCTGTTTTTT. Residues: CASSLGGSRTGELFF.

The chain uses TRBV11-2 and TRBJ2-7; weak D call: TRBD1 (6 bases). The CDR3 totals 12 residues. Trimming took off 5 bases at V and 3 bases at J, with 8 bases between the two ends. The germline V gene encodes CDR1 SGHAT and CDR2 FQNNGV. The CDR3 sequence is CASSVQGYEQYF. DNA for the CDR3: TGTGCCAGCAGCGTACAGGGCTACGAGCAGTACTTC.

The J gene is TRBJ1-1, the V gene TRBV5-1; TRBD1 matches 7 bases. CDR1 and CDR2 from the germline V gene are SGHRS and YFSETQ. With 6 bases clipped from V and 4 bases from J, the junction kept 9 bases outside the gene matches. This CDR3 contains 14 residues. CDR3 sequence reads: CASTMLQGSTEAFF. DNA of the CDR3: TGCGCCAGCACCATGTTACAGGGGAGCACTGAAGCTTTCTTT.

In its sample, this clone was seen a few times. The CDR3 DNA sequence: TGTGCCAGCAGTGTTTCACCGCTTAACTATGGCTACACCTTC. This sequence encodes CASSVSPLNYGYTF. This chain joins TRBV25-1 and TRBJ1-2; D is ambiguous. Between the trimmed V and J ends, which lost 4 bases and 1 base, there was a span of 10 bases. Germline values: CDR1 MGHDK, CDR2 SYGVNS. The CDR3 contains 14 residues.

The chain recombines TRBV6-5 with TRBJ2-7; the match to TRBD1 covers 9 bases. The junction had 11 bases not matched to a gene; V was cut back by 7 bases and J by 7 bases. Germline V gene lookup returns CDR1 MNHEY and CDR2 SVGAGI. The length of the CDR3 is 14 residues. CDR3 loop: CASNPNRGLGEQYF. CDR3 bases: TGTGCCAGCAACCCCAACAGGGGGCTGGGAGAGCAGTACTTC.

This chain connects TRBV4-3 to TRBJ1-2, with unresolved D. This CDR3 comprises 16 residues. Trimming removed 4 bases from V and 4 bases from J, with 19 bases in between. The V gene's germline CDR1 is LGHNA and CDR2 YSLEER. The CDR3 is CASSLKVDGNLYGYTF. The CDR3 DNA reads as TGCGCCAGCAGCCTCAAGGTGGACGGAAACCTCTATGGCTACACCTTC.

In DNA, the CDR3 is TGTGCCAGCAGCGTAGGGGGACAAAGCTCCTACAATGAGCAGTTCTTC. It is translated as CASSVGGQSSYNEQFF. The chain combines TRBV9 with TRBJ2-1; D might be TRBD1 (6 bases). Germline values: CDR1 SGDLS, CDR2 YYNGEE. The ends were cut back, 0 bases at V and 0 bases at J, with 10 bases in the middle. This CDR3 has 16 residues.

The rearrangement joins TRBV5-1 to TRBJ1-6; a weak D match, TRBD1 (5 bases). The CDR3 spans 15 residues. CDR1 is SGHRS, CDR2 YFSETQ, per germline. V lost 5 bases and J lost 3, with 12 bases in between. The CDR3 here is CASRSQADYNSPLHF. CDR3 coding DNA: TGCGCCAGCAGGTCACAGGCAGACTATAATTCACCCCTCCACTTT.

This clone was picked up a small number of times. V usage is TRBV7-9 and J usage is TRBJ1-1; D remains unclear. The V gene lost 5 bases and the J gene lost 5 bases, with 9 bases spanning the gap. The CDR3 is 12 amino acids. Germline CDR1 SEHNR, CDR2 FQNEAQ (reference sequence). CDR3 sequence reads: CASSPQVTEAFF. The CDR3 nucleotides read TGTGCCAGCAGCCCCCAGGTAACTGAAGCTTTCTTT.

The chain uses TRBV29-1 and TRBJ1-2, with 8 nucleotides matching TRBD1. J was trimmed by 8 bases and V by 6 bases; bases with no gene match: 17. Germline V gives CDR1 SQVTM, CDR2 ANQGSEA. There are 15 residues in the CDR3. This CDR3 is CSVQTAQGAGTGYTF. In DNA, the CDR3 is TGCAGCGTCCAGACCGCCCAGGGGGCTGGAACGGGCTACACCTTC.

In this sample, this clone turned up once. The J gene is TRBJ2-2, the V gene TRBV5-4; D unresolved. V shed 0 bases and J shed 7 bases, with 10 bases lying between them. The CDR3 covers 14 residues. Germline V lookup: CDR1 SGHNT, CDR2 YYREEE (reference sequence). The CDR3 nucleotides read TGTGCCAGCAGCTTGGCCTATTGGGACGGGGAGCTGTTTTTT. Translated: CASSLAYWDGELFF.

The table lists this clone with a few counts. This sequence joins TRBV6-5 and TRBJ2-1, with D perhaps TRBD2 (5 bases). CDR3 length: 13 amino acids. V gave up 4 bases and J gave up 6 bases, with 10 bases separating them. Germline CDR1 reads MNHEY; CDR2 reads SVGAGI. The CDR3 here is CASSLTTINEQFF. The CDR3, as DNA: TGTGCCAGCAGTTTGACTACCATCAATGAGCAGTTCTTC.

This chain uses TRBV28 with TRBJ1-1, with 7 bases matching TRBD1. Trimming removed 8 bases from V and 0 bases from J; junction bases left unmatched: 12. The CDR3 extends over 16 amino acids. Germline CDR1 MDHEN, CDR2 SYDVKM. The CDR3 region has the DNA TGTGCCAGCCATGCAGGGGGAAGAACCATGAACACTGAAGCTTTCTTT. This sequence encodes CASHAGGRTMNTEAFF.

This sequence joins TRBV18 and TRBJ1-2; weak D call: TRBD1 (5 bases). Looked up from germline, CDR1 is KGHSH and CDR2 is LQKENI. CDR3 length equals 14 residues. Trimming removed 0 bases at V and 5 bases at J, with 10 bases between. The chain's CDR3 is CASSPPGTLYGYTF. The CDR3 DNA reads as TGTGCCAGCTCACCACCGGGGACTCTATATGGCTACACCTTC.

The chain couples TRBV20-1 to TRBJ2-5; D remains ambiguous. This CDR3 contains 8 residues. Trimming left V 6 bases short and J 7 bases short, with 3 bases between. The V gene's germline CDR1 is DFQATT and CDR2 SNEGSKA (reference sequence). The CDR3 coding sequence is TGCAGTGCAGGGACCCAGTACTTC. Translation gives CSAGTQYF.

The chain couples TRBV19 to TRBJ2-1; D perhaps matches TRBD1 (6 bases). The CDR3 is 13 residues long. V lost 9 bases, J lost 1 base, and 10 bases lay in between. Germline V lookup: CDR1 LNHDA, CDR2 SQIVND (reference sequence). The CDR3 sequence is CASRGASYNEQFF. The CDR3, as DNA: TGTGCCAGCAGGGGAGCGTCCTACAATGAGCAGTTCTTC.

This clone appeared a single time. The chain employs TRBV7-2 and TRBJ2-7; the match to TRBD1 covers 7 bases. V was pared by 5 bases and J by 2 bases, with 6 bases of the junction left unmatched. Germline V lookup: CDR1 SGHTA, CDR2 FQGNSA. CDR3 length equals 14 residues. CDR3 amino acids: CASSLLGGPYEQYF. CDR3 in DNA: TGTGCCAGCAGCCTCCTAGGGGGCCCCTACGAGCAGTACTTC.

CDR3 loop: CASSSQTGRYEQYF. The CDR3 DNA reads as TGTGCCAGCAGCTCCCAGACAGGGCGGTACGAGCAGTACTTC. This chain links TRBV7-6 with TRBJ2-7; 7 bases are a match to TRBD1. CDR1 SGHVS and CDR2 FNYEAQ come from the germline V gene. The CDR3 sequence is 14 residues long. J gave up 4 bases and V 4 bases, and 7 bases lay outside the gene matches.

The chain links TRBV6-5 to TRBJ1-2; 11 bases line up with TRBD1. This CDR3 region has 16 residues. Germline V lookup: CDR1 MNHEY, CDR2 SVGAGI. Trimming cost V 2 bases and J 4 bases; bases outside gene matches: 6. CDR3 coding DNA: TGTGCCAGCAGTTACGCCGGGACAGGGGGTGTCTATGGCTACACCTTC. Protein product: CASSYAGTGGVYGYTF.